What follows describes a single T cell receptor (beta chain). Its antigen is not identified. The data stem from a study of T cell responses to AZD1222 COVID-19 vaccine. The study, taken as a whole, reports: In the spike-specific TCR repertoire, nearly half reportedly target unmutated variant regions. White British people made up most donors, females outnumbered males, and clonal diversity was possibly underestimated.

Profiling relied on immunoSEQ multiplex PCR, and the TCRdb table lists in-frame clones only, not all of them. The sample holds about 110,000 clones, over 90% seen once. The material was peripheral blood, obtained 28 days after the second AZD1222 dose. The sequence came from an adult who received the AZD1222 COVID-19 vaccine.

Here the CDR3 reads CASSFGSKGYTF. The CDR3 DNA reads as TGTGCCAGCAGTTTCGGCTCGAAGGGCTACACCTTC. The chain links TRBV28 to TRBJ1-2, with unresolved D. Between the trimmed V and J ends, which lost 3 bases and 8 bases, there was a span of 10 bases. Germline CDR1 reads MDHEN; CDR2 reads SYDVKM. CDR3 length equals 12 residues.